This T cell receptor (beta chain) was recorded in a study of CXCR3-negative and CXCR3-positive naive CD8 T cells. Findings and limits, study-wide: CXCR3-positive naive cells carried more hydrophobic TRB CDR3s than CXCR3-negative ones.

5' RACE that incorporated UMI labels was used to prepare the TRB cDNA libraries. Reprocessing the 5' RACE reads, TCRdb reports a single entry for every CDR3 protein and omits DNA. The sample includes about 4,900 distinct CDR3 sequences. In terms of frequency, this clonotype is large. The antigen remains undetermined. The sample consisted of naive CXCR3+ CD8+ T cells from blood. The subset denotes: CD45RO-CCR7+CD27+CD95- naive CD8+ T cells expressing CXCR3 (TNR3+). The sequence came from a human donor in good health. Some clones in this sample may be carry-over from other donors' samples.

The CDR3 loop reads CSVGLAGGPEQFF. The gene calls are TRBV29-1 and TRBJ2-1; the D call from TCRdb, TRBD2, cannot be confirmed without DNA. CDR1 SQVTM and CDR2 ANQGSEA come from the germline V gene. The CDR3 is 13 amino acids.